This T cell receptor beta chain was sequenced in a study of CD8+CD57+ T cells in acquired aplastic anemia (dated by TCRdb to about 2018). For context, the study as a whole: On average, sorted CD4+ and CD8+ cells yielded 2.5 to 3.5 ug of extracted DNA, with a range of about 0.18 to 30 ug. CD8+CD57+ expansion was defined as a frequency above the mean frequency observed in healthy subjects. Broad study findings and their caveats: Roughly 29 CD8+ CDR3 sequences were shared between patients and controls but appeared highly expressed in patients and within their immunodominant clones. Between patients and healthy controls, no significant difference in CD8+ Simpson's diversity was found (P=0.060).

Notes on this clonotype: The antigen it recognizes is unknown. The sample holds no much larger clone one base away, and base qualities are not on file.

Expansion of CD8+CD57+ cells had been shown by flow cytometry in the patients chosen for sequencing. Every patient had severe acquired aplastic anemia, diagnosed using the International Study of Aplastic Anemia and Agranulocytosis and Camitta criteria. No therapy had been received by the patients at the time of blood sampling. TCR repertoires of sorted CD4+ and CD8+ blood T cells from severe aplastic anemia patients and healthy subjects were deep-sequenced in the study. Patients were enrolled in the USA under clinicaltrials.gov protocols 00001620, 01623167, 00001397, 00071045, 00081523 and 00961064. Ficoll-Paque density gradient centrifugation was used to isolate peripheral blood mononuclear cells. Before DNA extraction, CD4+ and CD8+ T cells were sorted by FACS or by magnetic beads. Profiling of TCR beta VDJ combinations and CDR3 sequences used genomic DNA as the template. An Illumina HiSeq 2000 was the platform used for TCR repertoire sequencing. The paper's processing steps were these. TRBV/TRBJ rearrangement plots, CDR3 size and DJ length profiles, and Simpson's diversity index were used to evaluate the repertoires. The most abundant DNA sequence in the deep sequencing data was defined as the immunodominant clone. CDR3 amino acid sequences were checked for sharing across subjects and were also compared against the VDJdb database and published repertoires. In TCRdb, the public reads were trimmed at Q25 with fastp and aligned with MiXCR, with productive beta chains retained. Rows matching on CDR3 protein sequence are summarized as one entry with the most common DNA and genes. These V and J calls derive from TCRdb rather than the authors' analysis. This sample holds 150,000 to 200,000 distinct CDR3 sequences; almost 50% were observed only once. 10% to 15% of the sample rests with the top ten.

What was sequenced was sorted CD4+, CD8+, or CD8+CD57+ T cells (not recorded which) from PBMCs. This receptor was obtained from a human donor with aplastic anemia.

CDR3 loop: CASSDWTGVYGYTF. In nucleotide form, the sequence is TGTGCCAGCAGTGACTGGACAGGGGTCTATGGCTACACCTTC. This chain joins TRBV2 to TRBJ1-2; TRBD1 lines up with 9 middle nucleotides. From a lookup of the germline V gene, CDR1 and CDR2 are SNHLY and FYNNEI. Ends trimmed: V by 3 bases, J by 4 bases; bases unmatched to a gene: 3. The CDR3 measures 14 amino acids from cysteine to phenylalanine. Of the read, only the CDR3 DNA is kept; its 42 bases are in frame from base 1.